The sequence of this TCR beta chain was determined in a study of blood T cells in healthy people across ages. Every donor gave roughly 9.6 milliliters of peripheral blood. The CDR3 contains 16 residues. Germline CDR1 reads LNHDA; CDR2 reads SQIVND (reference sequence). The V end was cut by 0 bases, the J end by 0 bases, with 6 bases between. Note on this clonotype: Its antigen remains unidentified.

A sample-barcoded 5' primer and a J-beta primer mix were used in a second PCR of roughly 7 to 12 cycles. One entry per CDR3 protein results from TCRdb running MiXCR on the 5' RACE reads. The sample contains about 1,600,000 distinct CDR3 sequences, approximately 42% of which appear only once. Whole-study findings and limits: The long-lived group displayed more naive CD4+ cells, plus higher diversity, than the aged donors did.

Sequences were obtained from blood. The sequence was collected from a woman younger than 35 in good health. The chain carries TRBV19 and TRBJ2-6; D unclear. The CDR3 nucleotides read TGTGCCAGTAGTATAGAAGGAAGCTCTGGGGCCAACGTCCTGACTTTC. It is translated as CASSIEGSSGANVLTF.